This TCR beta chain was recovered during a study of cytomegalovirus exposure and HLA in healthy donors. Background on the study: An earlier analysis found under 130 million unique TCR beta sequences from about 190 million T cells. Notes on the study in general: Reportedly, fewer N-insertions than the approximately 700-donor mean appeared in an Asian-associated ancestry cluster in a later analysis. Association of a missense DCLRE1C variant with TCR beta V- and J-gene trimming was reported in a later analysis.

Concerning this clone itself: Its target is not known. Germline and junction disagree at one end, which may indicate a read error.

In the PCR, 60 Vbeta and 13 Jbeta primers were used. Profiled with immunoSEQ multiplex PCR; TCRdb holds only in-frame clones, not every one. The repertoire consists of roughly 100,000 clones, with roughly 80% occurring once and the leading ten covering roughly 5.6%. The CDR3 runs to 15 residues. Per the germline V gene, CDR1 is SEHNR and CDR2 is FQNEAQ (reference sequence). Sequencing was done on a sample of PBMCs. The clonotype comes from a female donor in good health and CMV-seropositive. The gene calls are TRBV7-9 and TRBJ1-2; 10 nucleotides match TRBD1. CDR3 residues: CSSSSRTGGLYGYTF. For the CDR3, the DNA is TGTTCCAGCAGCTCCCGGACAGGGGGACTCTATGGCTACACCTTC. The variable domain in full, completed from reference TRBV7-9 and TRBJ1-2, reads DTGVSQNPRHKITKRGQNVTFRCDPISEHNRLYWYRQTLGQGPEFLTYFQNEAQLEKSRLLSDRFSAERPKGSFSTLEIQRTEQGDSAMYLCSSSSRTGGLYGYTFGSGTRLTVV.